This T cell receptor beta chain was retrieved from a study of cytomegalovirus exposure and HLA in healthy donors. The length of the CDR3 is 14 residues. The ends were cut back, 3 bases at V and 6 bases at J, with 14 bases in the middle. The germline V gene has CDR1 LGHNA and CDR2 YSLEER. Primers included in the PCR were 60 Vbeta and 13 Jbeta primers. Libraries were prepared by immunoSEQ multiplex PCR; TCRdb keeps only in-frame clonotypes and omits some of them. The sample holds about 130,000 clones; about four fifths are singletons and the top ten take roughly 3.1%. This receptor was taken from a man aged 25-45 years in good health and CMV-seronegative. The rearrangement uses TRBV4-3 and TRBJ1-2; a weak D match, TRBD1 (5 bases). Material: PBMCs. The CDR3 here is CASSHNRGLDGYTF. As DNA, the CDR3 is TGCGCCAGCAGCCACAATAGGGGCTTGGATGGCTACACCTTC.